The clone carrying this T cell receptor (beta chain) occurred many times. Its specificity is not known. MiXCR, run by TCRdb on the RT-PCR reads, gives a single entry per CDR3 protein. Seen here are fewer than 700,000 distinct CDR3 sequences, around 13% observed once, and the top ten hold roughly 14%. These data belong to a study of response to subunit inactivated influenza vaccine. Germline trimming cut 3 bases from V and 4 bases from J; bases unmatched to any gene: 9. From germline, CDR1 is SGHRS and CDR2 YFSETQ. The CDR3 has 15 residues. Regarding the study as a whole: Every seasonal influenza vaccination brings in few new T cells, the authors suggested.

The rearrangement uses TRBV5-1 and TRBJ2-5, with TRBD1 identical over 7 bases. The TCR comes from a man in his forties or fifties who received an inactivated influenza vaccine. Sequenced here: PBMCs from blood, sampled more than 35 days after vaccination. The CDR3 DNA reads TGCGCCAGCAGCTCAGGTGCGGCAGGGGGAGAGACCCAGTACTTC. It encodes CASSSGAAGGETQYF.